This T cell receptor beta chain emerged from a study of CDR3 diversity in severe acne. Via MiXCR, TCRdb re-called the PCR reads, giving one row per CDR3 protein. The sample carries more than 70,000 distinct CDR3 sequences, under 55% recorded once. Germline V gene data show CDR1 as SQVTM and CDR2 as ANQGSEA. The CDR3 totals 14 residues. Losses at the gene ends were 4 bases for V and 9 bases for J; bases not matched to a gene: 11. The material sequenced was blood. The chain joins TRBV29-1 to TRBJ2-2; 7 bases are shared with TRBD1. This receptor was identified in a male donor with severe acne vulgaris. CDR3 sequence reads: CSVARQGVIRELFF. The CDR3 DNA sequence: TGCAGCGTTGCCCGACAGGGCGTGATAAGGGAGCTGTTTTTT.